This T cell receptor beta chain was retrieved from a study of T-cell memory formation after mild COVID-19. Study-wide results and caveats: Detection of some responders pre-infection suggested pre-existing cross-reactive memory T cells participated.

As concerns this clonotype: Its antigen remains unidentified.

J was trimmed by 7 bases and V by 7 bases; bases with no gene match: 4. The V gene's germline CDR1 is SEHNR and CDR2 FQNEAQ (reference sequence). This CDR3 is 12 amino acids long. TCRdb itself ran the 5' RACE reads through MiXCR, one entry per CDR3 protein. The sample has around 510,000 distinct CDR3 sequences; about 20% are singletons. This sequence joins TRBV7-9 and TRBJ2-1, with 7 nucleotides matching TRBD2. The origin of this receptor is an adult woman who had mild COVID-19 (a few samples of this study predate the infection). Cell type and time point are not known. Material: PBMCs or a T cell subset sorted from them (not recorded which). CDR3 amino acids: CASIGGRNEQFF. In DNA, the CDR3 is TGTGCCAGCATCGGGGGGAGGAATGAGCAGTTCTTC.